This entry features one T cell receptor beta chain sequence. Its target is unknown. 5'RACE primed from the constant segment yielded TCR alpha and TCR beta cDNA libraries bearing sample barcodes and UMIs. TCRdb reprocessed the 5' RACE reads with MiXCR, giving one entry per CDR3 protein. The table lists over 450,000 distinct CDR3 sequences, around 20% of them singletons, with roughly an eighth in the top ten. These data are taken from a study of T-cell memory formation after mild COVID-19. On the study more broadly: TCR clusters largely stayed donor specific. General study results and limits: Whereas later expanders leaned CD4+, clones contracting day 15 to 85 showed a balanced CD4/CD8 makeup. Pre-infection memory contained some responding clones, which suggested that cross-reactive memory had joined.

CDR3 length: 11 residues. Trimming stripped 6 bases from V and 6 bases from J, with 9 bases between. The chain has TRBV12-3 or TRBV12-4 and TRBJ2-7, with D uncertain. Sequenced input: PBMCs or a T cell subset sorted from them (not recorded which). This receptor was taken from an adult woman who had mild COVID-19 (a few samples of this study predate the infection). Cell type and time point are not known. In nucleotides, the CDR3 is TGTGCCAGCAGCCACCACGCCGAGCAGTACTTC. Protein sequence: CASSHHAEQYF.